The entry below describes one TCR beta chain. Its antigen is not yet known. No much larger clonotype is one base removed from it; base qualities were not supplied. CD8 naive samples were obtained by positive selection for CCR7 among CD45RO-negative cells, yielding a CD45RA+CCR7+ population from which TemRA cells were excluded. Healthy HIV-negative adults with no recently reported acute infections or vaccinations were included as donors. All donors were Caucasian adults living in Nashville, Tennessee, USA. After blood collection by leukapheresis, PBMCs were isolated using Ficoll-Histopaque density gradient centrifugation and then cryopreserved in the vapor phase of liquid nitrogen. Purity and quantity of every magnetically sorted T cell population were checked by analytical flow cytometry. Genomic DNA was isolated from each sorted fraction and quantified by UV absorbance on a Nanodrop 2000c. This specimen belongs to a study of shared clonotypes between healthy human individuals (dated by TCRdb to 2020 to 2022). Regarding the research as a whole: The cohort comprised two women and a few men aged 18 to 49 years. For each donor, three plates each were used for CD4 naive and CD4 memory, two plates were used for CD8 naive, and one plate was used for CD8 memory. The study deeply sequenced blood TCR repertoires of about 5 healthy adults to estimate repertoire size and the extent of clonotype sharing between individuals. To increase sequencing depth and limit assay-specific biases, TCR repertoire library preparation and sequencing were carried out by different laboratories using diverse techniques. Per donor, leukapheresis produced somewhere between about 0.8 and 9 billion PBMCs. The full study reports these points: Sampling was restricted to blood, and TCR repertoires in tissue are likely to differ from TCR repertoires in blood. Because the study included a small number of donors, the genetic and exposure-history diversity represented was limited. Even with the large sequencing depth, rarefaction of the sorted-subset datasets indicated that sequencing was incomplete. Naive subsets generally had larger estimated clonotype richness than memory subsets. Clonotypes shared by all four sorted-subset donors showed higher generation probabilities than non-shared clonotypes. When several donors were compared, the shared fraction of clonotypes was 5% to 6.5% for naive CD4, 3.5% to 4% for naive CD8, 2.3% for memory CD4, and approximately 0.4% for memory CD8. Based on pairwise subsampling, the degree of clonotype sharing among donors was expected to be affected by sequencing depth.

CDR1 and CDR2, looked up from the germline V gene, are SGHAT and FQNNGV. V and J are trimmed by 6 bases and 5 bases, and the gene matches miss 7 bases of the junction. Including the terminal cysteine and phenylalanine, the CDR3 comprises 15 residues. The CDR3 DNA has 45 bases and is translated from base 1. Using the deep immunoSEQ assay, multiplex PCR amplified TCR CDR3 regions from genomic DNA. Extracted genomic DNA from each cell subset was spread evenly across all wells of several immunoSEQ 96-well plates, with each plate serving as a replicate. Each replicate PCR for sorted subsets received around 200 ng genomic DNA, equal to tens of thousands of T cell genomes. Purified libraries were quantified with a Qubit 3.0 fluorometer, sized on a Bioanalyzer 2100, and re-quantified with the KAPA Library Quantification kit. Every immunoSEQ 96-well plate was sequenced on a separate single-read 150-cycle Illumina NextSeq 550 flow cell. As for the authors' bioinformatics: Because only junctional sequences without quality scores were contained in the immunoSEQ output, filtering matching that applied to full-length reads could not be performed. Sequences were annotated with PyIR, a Python wrapper for IgBLAST v1.9, using IMGT germline references to assign V/J genes and CDR3. Any read was removed if the V/J assignment was weak (E-value above 1e-6), the CDR3 was missing, or the read contained stop codons, out-of-frame junctions, or ambiguous translated residues. V3J clonotypes were defined as sequences sharing the same inferred V gene, J gene, and CDR3 amino acid sequence. The percentage overlap between two repertoires was calculated by dividing the number of shared unique clonotypes by the size of the smaller repertoire. Richness of each repertoire was evaluated using RTK rarefaction, the Chao1 estimator, and Recon v2.1 estimates of unobserved clonotypes. OLGA was used to compute generation probabilities for all TCRbeta clonotypes that the gDNA method yielded from a handful of donors. Not all clones reach the TCRdb copy of this immuneACCESS table, which keeps in-frame sequences only. Checked studies attribute under half of the gap to unresolved V genes and leave the rest unexplained. V and J calls and clone size are copied from that table; D and trimming were computed from the DNA. A total of some 740,000 clones appear in this sample, 80% to 95% of them only once. 24% of the sample belongs to the ten largest clones.

The receptor's source is a man aged 25 to 40 in good health. This chain joins TRBV11-2 to TRBJ2-1; TRBD1 fits 10 bases in the junction. The sample taken for sequencing was naive CD8+ T cells sorted from blood. In the paper's terms, the cell subset or site label means: CD45RA+CCR7+. The DNA is as follows: TGTGCCAGCAGACGTCCCGGGACAGGGGACAATGAGCAGTTCTTC. This codes for CASRRPGTGDNEQFF.